This T cell receptor beta chain originates from a study of CD8 T cells in ankylosing spondylitis. With respect to this clonotype: The antigen is not known.

The V end lost 3 bases, the J end lost 4 bases, and 19 bases lay between the germline ends. The CDR3 has 17 residues. Germline V gene data show CDR1 as KGHSH and CDR2 as LQKENI. Overall study findings and caveats: In the blood and synovial fluid of reactive arthritis, some motif variants had been previously reported. The study identified a TCR beta motif of roughly eight highly homologous variants that appeared characteristic of ankylosing spondylitis blood.

TCRdb re-analysed the 5' RACE reads in MiXCR, keeping a single row per CDR3 protein. The repertoire holds about 150,000 distinct CDR3 sequences, with 40% to 50% as singletons. Specimen: synovial fluid, either unsorted or a sorted T cell fraction (not recorded which). The TCR comes from a male donor with ankylosing spondylitis. The V call is TRBV18, the J call TRBJ2-1; D possibly corresponds to TRBD2 (6 bases). The DNA for the CDR3 is TGTGCCAGCTCACCGATACTAGCTCCTCCGGGGTACAATGAGCAGTTCTTC. Translation gives CASSPILAPPGYNEQFF.